What follows describes a single T cell receptor (beta chain). The CDR3 length is 15 residues. Germline CDR1 is SGHRS and CDR2 is YFSETQ. The junction had 9 bases not matched to a gene; V was cut back by 3 bases and J by 4 bases. Only in-frame clones appear in the TCRdb table, and some are missing; sequencing was by immunoSEQ multiplex PCR. The table lists tens of thousands of clones, 93% of them singletons. These data originate in a study of OX40 agonist ivuxolimab in advanced cancers. This TCR derives from an adult with an advanced solid tumor such as melanoma, head and neck, liver or kidney cancer. Sample: CD4+ or CD8+ T cells sorted from blood, taken in a trial of the OX40 agonist ivuxolimab. The gene calls are TRBV5-1 and TRBJ1-2; 7 positions agree with TRBD1. The CDR3 region is CASSSTPGQLYGYTF. The CDR3 DNA follows: TGCGCCAGCAGCTCTACTCCGGGACAGCTCTATGGCTACACCTTC.